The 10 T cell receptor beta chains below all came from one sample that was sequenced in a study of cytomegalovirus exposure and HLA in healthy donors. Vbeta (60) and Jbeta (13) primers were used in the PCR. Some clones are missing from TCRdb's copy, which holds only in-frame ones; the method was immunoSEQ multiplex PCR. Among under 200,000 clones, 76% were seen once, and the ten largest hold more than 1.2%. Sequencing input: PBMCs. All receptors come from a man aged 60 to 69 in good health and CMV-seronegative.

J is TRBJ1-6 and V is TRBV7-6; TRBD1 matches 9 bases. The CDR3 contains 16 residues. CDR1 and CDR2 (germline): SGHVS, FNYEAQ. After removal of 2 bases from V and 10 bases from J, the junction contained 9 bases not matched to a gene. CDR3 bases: TGTGCCAGCAGCTTAAGTCCTTCCGGACAGGGGTCACCCCTCCACTTT. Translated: CASSLSPSGQGSPLHF. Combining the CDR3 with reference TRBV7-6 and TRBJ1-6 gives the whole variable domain GAGVSQSPRYKVTKRGQDVALRCDPISGHVSLYWYRQALGQGPEFLTYFNYEAQQDKSGLPNDRFSAERPEGSISTLTIQRTEQRDSAMYRCASSLSPSGQGSPLHFGNGTRLTVT.

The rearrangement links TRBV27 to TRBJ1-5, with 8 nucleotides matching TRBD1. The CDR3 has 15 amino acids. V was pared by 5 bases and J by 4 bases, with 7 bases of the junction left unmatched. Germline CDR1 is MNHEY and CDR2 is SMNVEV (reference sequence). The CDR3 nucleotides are TGTGCCAGCAGTCCCAGACAGGGGAAGAATCAGCCCCAGCATTTT. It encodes CASSPRQGKNQPQHF.

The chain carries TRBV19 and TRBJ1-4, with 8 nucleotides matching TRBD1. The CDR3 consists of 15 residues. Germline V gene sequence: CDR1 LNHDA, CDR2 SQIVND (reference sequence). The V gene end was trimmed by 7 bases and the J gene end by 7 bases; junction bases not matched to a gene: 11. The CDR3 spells CASTLGQGEFEKLFF. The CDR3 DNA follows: TGTGCCAGTACCCTAGGACAGGGTGAATTTGAAAAACTGTTTTTT.

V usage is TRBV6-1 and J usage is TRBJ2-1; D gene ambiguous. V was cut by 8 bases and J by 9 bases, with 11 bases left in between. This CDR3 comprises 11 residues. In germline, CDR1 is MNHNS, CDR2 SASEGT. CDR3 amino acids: CASGVYFEQFF. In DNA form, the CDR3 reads TGTGCCAGCGGAGTTTATTTTGAGCAGTTCTTC.

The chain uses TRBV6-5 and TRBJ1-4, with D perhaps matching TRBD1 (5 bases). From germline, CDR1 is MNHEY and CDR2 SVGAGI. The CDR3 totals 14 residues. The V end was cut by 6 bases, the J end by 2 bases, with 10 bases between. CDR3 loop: CASSDRGTNEKLFF. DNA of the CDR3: TGTGCCAGCAGCGACCGGGGGACTAATGAAAAACTGTTTTTT.

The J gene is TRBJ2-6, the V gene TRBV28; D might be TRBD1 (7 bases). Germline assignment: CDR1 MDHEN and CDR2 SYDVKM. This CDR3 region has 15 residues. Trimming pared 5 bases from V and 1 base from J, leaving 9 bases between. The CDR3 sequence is CASSPGGSGANVLTF. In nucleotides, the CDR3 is TGTGCCAGCAGTCCAGGGGGGTCTGGGGCCAACGTCCTGACTTTC.

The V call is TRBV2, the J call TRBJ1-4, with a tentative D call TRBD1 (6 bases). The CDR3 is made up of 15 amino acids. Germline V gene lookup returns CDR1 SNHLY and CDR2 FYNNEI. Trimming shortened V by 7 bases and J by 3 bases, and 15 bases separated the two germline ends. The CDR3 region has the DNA TGTGCCAGCAAGGCGGGGGCCCGACCTAATGAAAAACTGTTTTTT. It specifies CASKAGARPNEKLFF.

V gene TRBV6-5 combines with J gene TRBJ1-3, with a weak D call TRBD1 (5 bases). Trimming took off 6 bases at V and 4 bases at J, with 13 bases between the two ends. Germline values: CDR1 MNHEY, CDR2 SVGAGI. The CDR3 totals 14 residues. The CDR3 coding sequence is TGTGCCAGCAGGCCCGGGACTGCCGGAAACACCATATATTTT. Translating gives CASRPGTAGNTIYF.

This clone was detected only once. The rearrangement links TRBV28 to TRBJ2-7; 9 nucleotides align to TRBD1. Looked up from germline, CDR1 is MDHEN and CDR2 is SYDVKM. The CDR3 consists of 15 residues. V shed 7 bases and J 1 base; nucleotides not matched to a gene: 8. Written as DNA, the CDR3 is TGTGCCAGCATTTCGGGACAGGGATGGTCCTACGAGCAGTACTTC. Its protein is CASISGQGWSYEQYF. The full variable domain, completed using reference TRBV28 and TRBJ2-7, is DVKVTQSSRYLVKRTGEKVFLECVQDMDHENMFWYRQDPGLGLRLIYFSYDVKMKEKGDIPEGYSVSREKKERFSLILESASTNQTSMYLCASISGQGWSYEQYFGPGTRLTVT.

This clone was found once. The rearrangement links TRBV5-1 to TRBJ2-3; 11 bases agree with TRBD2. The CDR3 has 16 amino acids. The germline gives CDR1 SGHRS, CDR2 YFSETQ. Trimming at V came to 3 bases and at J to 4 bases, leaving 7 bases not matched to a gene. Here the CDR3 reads CASSSLTSGAPDTQYF. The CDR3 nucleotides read TGCGCCAGCAGCTCCCTGACTAGCGGGGCACCAGATACGCAGTATTTT.